This section outlines one TCR beta chain sequence together with its context. The sample comes from a study of blood T cell repertoires in COVID-19. Using immunoSEQ multiplex PCR, the repertoire was profiled, and TCRdb retains in-frame clones only, with some absent. The sample consists of some 150,000 clones, around 90% of them appearing once. Trimming took 4 bases from V and 8 from J, leaving 11 bases between them. The CDR3 contains 13 residues. The V gene's germline CDR1 is LGHNA and CDR2 YSLEER. The source material was peripheral blood. The clonotype comes from a woman aged 55-70 years with active or convalescent COVID-19. The chain carries TRBV4-3 and TRBJ1-4, with TRBD1 as a possible D gene (5 bases). The CDR3 here is CASSLRGGEKLFF. The CDR3 region has the DNA TGCGCCAGCAGCCTGCGGGGGGGGGAAAAACTGTTTTTT.